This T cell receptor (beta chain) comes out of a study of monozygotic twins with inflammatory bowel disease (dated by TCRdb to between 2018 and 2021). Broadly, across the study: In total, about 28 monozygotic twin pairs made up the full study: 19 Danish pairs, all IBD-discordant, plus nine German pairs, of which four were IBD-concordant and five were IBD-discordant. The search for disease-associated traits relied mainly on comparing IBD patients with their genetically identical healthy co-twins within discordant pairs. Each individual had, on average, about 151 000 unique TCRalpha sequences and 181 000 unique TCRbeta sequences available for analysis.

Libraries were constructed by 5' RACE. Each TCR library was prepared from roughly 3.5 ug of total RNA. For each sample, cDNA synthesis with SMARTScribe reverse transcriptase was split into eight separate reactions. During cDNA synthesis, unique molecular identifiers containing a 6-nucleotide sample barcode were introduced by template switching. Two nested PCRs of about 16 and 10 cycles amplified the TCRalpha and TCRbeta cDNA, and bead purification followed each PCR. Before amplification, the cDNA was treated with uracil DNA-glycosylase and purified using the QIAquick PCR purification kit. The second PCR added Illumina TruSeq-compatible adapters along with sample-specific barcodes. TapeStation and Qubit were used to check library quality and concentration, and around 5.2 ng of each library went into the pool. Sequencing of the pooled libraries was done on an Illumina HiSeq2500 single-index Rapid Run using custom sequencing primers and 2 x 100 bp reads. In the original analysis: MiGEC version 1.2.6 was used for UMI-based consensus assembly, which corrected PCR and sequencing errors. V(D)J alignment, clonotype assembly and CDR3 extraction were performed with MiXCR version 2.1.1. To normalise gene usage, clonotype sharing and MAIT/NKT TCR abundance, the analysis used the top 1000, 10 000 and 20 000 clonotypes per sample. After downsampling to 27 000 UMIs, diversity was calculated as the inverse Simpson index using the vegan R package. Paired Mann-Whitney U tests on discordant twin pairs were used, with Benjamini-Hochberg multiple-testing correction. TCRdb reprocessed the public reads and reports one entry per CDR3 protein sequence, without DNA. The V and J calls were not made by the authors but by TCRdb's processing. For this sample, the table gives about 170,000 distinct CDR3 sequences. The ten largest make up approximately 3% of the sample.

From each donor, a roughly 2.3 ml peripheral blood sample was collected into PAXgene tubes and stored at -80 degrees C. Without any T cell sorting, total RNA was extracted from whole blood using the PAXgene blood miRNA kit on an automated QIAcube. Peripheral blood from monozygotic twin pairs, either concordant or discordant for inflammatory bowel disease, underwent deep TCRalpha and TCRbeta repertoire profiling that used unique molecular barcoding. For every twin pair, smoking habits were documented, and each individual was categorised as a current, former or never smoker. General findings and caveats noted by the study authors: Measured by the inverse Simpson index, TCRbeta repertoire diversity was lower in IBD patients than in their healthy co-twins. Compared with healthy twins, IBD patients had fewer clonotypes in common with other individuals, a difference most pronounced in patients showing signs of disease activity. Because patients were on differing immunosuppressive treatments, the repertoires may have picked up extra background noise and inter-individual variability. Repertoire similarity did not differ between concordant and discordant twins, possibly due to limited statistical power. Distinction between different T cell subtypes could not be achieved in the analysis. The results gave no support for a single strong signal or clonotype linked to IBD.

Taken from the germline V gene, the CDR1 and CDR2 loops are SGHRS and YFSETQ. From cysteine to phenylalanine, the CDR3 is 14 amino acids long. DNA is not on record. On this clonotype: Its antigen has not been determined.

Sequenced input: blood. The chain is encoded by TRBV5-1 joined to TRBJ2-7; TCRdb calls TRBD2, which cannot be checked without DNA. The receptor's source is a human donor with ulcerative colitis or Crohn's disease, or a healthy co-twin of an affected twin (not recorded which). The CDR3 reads CASSSTSGSNEQYF.